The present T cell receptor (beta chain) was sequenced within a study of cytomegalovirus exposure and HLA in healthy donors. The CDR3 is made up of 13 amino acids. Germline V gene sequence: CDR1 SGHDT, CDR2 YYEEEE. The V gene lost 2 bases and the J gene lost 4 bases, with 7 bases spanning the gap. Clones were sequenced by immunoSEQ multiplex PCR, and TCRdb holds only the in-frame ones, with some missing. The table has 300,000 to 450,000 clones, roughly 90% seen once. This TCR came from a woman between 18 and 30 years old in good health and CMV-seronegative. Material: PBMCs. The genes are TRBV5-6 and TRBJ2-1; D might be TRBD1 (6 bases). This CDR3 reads CASSLGGYNEQFF. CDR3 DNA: TGTGCCAGCAGCTTAGGGGGTTACAATGAGCAGTTCTTC.